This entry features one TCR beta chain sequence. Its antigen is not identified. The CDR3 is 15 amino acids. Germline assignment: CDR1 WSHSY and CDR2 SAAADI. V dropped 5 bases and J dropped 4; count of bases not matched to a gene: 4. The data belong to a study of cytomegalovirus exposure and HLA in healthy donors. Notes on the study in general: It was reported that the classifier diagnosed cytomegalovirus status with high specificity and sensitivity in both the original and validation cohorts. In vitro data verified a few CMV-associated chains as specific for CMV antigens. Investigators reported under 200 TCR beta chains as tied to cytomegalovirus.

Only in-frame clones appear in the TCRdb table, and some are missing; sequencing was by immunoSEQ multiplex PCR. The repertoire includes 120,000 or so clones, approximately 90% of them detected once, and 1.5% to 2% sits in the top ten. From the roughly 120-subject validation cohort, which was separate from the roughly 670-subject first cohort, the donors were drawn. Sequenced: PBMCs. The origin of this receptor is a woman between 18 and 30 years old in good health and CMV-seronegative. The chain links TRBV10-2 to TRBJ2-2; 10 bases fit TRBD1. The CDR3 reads CASSPTGGLTGELFF. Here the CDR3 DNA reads TGCGCCAGCAGTCCGACAGGGGGCCTCACCGGGGAGCTGTTTTTT.